The sequence of this T cell receptor (gamma chain) was determined in a study of γδ T cells in repeated Plasmodium falciparum infection. Study in general: Malaria-naive adults were infected with P. falciparum NF54 four times over around 600 days.

TCRdb applied CATT to the multiplex PCR reads for clone calling. The repertoire consists of 12,000 to 15,000 gamma-chain clones, with 1.6% occurring once and the leading ten covering approximately 30%. The CDR3 runs 13 residues. Germline V gene data show CDR1 as GITISATS and CDR2 as ISYDGTV (reference sequence). This clone was observed a handful of times. TCRdb's protein for this DNA is that of a much larger clone and differs from the translation at residue 11, likely a read error; the protein shown is the DNA translation. Vgamma9/Vdelta2+ and Vdelta2-negative gammadelta T cells were flow-sorted from PBMC for bulk sequencing.

The sequenced sample was gamma-delta T cells from blood. The receptor was isolated from a pool of human donors (malaria-infected and uninfected, not separated). The V gene corresponds to TRGV9; no J gene was called. The CDR3 reads CALWEFRRLKELF. DNA for the CDR3: TGTGCCTTGTGGGAGTTTAGGCGACTTAAGGAACTCTTT.